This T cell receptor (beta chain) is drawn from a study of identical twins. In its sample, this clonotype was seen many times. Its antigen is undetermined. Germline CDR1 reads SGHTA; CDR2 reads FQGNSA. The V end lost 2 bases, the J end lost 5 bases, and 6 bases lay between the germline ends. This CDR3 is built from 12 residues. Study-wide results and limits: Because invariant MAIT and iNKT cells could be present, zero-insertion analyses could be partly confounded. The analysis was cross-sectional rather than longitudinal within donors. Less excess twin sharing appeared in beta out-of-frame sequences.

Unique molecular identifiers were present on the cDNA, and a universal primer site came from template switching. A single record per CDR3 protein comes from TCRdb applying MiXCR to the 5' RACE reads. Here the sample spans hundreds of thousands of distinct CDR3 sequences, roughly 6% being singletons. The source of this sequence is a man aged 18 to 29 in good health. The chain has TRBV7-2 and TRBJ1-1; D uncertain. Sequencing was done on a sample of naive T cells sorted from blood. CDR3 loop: CASSLIGTEAFF. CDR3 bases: TGTGCCAGCAGCTTAATCGGGACTGAAGCTTTCTTT.